Each of the 17 T cell receptor beta chains below was sequenced from the same sample in a study of blood T cell repertoires in COVID-19. Profiling relied on immunoSEQ multiplex PCR, and the TCRdb table lists in-frame clones only, not all of them. The sample carries 290,000 or so clones, about 88% recorded once. The sequenced material came from peripheral blood. Source of these receptors: a man between 65 and 85 years old with acute or convalescent COVID-19.

CDR3 in DNA: TGTGCCAGCAGCCAAGGGACAACGAACACCGGGGAGCTGTTTTTT. Translation gives CASSQGTTNTGELFF. The V gene is TRBV4-2, the J gene TRBJ2-2, with D tentatively TRBD1 (5 bases). The ends were cut back, 1 base at V and 0 bases at J, with 6 bases in the middle. Germline CDR1 reads LGHNA; CDR2 reads YNFKEQ. The CDR3 contains 15 residues.

The V call is TRBV13, the J call TRBJ2-2; a possible D gene is TRBD2 (5 bases). This CDR3 is 14 amino acids long. Germline V CDR1 and CDR2: PRHDT, FYEKMQ (reference sequence). V shed 0 bases and J shed 6 bases, with 8 bases lying between them. The CDR3 region is CASSLGLRAGELFF. The CDR3 DNA reads TGTGCCAGCAGCTTAGGTTTGAGGGCCGGGGAGCTGTTTTTT.

The chain combines TRBV5-1 with TRBJ2-1; 9 bases are a match to TRBD2. The CDR3 is 16 amino acids. After removal of 0 bases from V and 5 bases from J, the junction contained 6 bases not matched to a gene. CDR1 is SGHRS, CDR2 YFSETQ, per germline. The DNA of the CDR3 is TGCGCCAGCAGCTTGGAACCTAGCGGGGTTAACAATGAGCAGTTCTTC. Amino acids: CASSLEPSGVNNEQFF.

The V call is TRBV19, the J call TRBJ1-5; TRBD1 matches 9 bases. This CDR3 spans 16 amino acids. CDR1 and CDR2 from the germline V gene are LNHDA and SQIVND (reference sequence). The J segment lost 3 bases and the V segment lost 3 bases, leaving 6 bases of the junction unmatched. The CDR3 DNA reads TGTGCCAGTAGTATCCTGACAGGGGGTCACAATCAGCCCCAGCATTTT. Amino acid sequence: CASSILTGGHNQPQHF.

The J gene is TRBJ1-5, the V gene TRBV30; D gene uncertain. The germline V and J ends were trimmed by 2 bases and 0 bases, with 5 bases remaining between them. CDR1 and CDR2 (germline): GTSNPN, SVGIG (reference sequence). This CDR3 is built from 13 residues. CDR3 protein: CAWSFHSNQPQHF. The DNA for the CDR3 is TGTGCCTGGAGTTTCCATAGCAATCAGCCCCAGCATTTT.

V and J are TRBV18 and TRBJ2-3; D unresolved. CDR1 is KGHSH and CDR2 is LQKENI in the germline V gene. The CDR3 is made up of 13 amino acids. V lost 3 bases to trimming and J lost 7 bases, with 11 bases between them. The CDR3 spells CASSPSGFNTQYF. CDR3 nucleotide sequence: TGTGCCAGCTCACCTTCCGGGTTTAATACGCAGTATTTT.

V is TRBV27 and J is TRBJ2-2, with 7 bases identical to TRBD2. CDR3 length: 14 residues. The V gene end was trimmed by 2 bases and the J gene end by 7 bases; junction bases not matched to a gene: 4. CDR1 and CDR2 from the germline V gene are MNHEY and SMNVEV (reference sequence). The CDR3 loop is CASSLRASGGELFF. The CDR3 DNA is TGTGCCAGCAGTTTAAGGGCTAGCGGCGGGGAGCTGTTTTTT.

The V and J genes are TRBV5-1 and TRBJ2-6, with TRBD1 matching over 7 bases. This CDR3 contains 17 residues. CDR1 SGHRS and CDR2 YFSETQ come from the germline V gene. The V segment lost 4 bases and the J segment 0 bases; nucleotides outside the gene matches: 7. CDR3 sequence (DNA): TGCGCCAGCAGCCCCGACAGGGTTAGCTCTGGGGCCAACGTCCTGACTTTC. It encodes CASSPDRVSSGANVLTF.

The chain couples TRBV3-1 (or the pseudogene TRBV3-2) to TRBJ2-1; TRBD2 aligns across 8 bases. Trimming removed 0 bases from V and 7 bases from J; junction bases left unmatched: 11. The germline V gene has CDR1 LGHDT and CDR2 YNNKEL (reference sequence). The CDR3 extends over 17 amino acids. CDR3 loop: CASSQDLYGGALNEQFF. In DNA, the CDR3 is TGTGCCAGCAGCCAAGATCTGTACGGGGGGGCCTTAAATGAGCAGTTCTTC.

V is TRBV28 and J is TRBJ2-3; a weak D match, TRBD2 (7 bases). CDR1 is MDHEN and CDR2 is SYDVKM in the germline V gene. The CDR3 is made up of 14 amino acids. V lost 5 bases, J lost 5 bases, and 14 bases lay in between. This CDR3 is CASSPRGAIDTQYF. For the CDR3, the DNA is TGTGCCAGCAGTCCACGGGGGGCTATAGATACGCAGTATTTT.

This rearrangement joins TRBV5-1 to TRBJ2-3; TRBD2 aligns across 9 bases. CDR1 and CDR2 (germline): SGHRS, YFSETQ. The CDR3 has 15 residues. Trimming cost V 0 bases and J 2 bases; bases outside gene matches: 1. The CDR3 DNA reads TGCGCCAGCAGCTTGGGGACTAGCGTCACAGATACGCAGTATTTT. This codes for CASSLGTSVTDTQYF. Full variable domain (remainder filled in from reference TRBV5-1 and TRBJ2-3): KAGVTQTPRYLIKTRGQQVTLSCSPISGHRSVSWYQQTPGQGLQFLFEYFSETQRNKGNFPGRFSGRQFSNSRSEMNVSTLELGDSALYLCASSLGTSVTDTQYFGPGTRLTVL.

The J gene is TRBJ2-7, the V gene TRBV21-1; the table's TRBD2 call for D was not verified on the DNA. TRBV21-1 is a listed pseudogene. The CDR3 sequence is 15 residues long. As DNA, the CDR3 is TGTGCCAGCAGGTGTGCGGGAGATCTAATCTGCGAGCAGTACTTC. This gives the protein CASRCAGDLICEQYF.

The chain carries TRBV5-1 and TRBJ1-1; a possible D gene is TRBD1 (6 bases). Germline V CDR1 and CDR2: SGHRS, YFSETQ. This CDR3 comprises 12 residues. The germline V and J ends were trimmed by 4 bases and 7 bases, with 11 bases remaining between them. This chain's CDR3 is CASSGGQLEAFF. The DNA for the CDR3 is TGCGCCAGCAGCGGAGGACAGCTTGAAGCTTTCTTT.

This rearrangement joins TRBV7-2 to TRBJ2-1, with TRBD2 matching 10 bases. V lost 1 base, J lost 7 bases, and 10 bases stayed unmatched. The CDR3 runs 17 residues. Germline lookup yields CDR1 SGHTA and CDR2 FQGNSA. CDR3: CASSLVIAGGSGNEQFF. In nucleotides, the CDR3 is TGTGCCAGCAGCTTAGTAATAGCGGGGGGCTCCGGAAATGAGCAGTTCTTC. The full variable domain, completed using reference TRBV7-2 and TRBJ2-1, is GAGVSQSPSNKVTEKGKDVELRCDPISGHTALYWYRQSLGQGLEFLIYFQGNSAPDKSGLPSDRFSAERTGGSVSTLTIQRTQQEDSAVYLCASSLVIAGGSGNEQFFGPGTRLTVL.

This chain uses TRBV5-5 with TRBJ2-5; D remains ambiguous. The CDR3 runs 13 residues. V was pared by 2 bases and J by 5 bases, with 10 bases between. Looked up from germline, CDR1 is SGHKS and CDR2 is YYEKEE (reference sequence). The CDR3 DNA reads TGTGCCAGCAGCTTCCCGGGTGGCGAGACCCAGTACTTC. The encoded protein is CASSFPGGETQYF.

The chain recombines TRBV19 with TRBJ1-3, with 8 bases matching TRBD1. Germline V gives CDR1 LNHDA, CDR2 SQIVND (reference sequence). This CDR3 region has 18 residues. V was pared by 6 bases and J by 2 bases, with 15 bases of the junction left unmatched. The CDR3 here is CASSPAGGRVRTGNTIYF. The CDR3 DNA sequence: TGTGCCAGTAGCCCAGCAGGGGGCAGGGTGAGGACTGGAAACACCATATATTTT. The full variable domain, in which reference TRBV19 and TRBJ1-3 provide the parts outside the CDR3, is DGGITQSPKYLFRKEGQNVTLSCEQNLNHDAMYWYRQDPGQGLRLIYYSQIVNDFQKGDIAEGYSVSREKKESFPLTVTSAQKNPTAFYLCASSPAGGRVRTGNTIYFGEGSWLTVV.

The chain has TRBV18 and TRBJ2-7; 9 nucleotides agree with TRBD1. CDR3 length equals 15 residues. V was clipped by 5 bases and J by 0 bases; unmatched bases: 5. Looked up from germline, CDR1 is KGHSH and CDR2 is LQKENI. CDR3 DNA: TGTGCCAGCTCAAGGGACAGGGCAGGCTCCTACGAGCAGTACTTC. This encodes CASSRDRAGSYEQYF.